Listed below are T cell receptor beta chains from one sample, sequenced in a study of blood T cell repertoires in COVID-19. Some clones are missing from TCRdb's copy, which holds only in-frame ones; the method was immunoSEQ multiplex PCR. The sample records 250,000 or so clones, just over 85% being singletons. The specimen was peripheral blood. The receptors were sampled from an elderly man with acute or convalescent COVID-19. The CDR3 runs from the conserved cysteine through the conserved F or W. D genes are given only for firm matches. Only some rows state a clone size, as once, few, many or a class for expanded clones.

D gene: TRBD1; J gene: TRBJ1-6; clone size: -; V gene: TRBV5-4; CDR3 DNA: TGTGCCAGCAGCCCTGGAGGGACAGGGGATTCACCCCTCCACTTT; CDR3 protein: CASSPGGTGDSPLHF
D gene: -; J gene: TRBJ1-2; clone size: -; V gene: TRBV5-1; CDR3 DNA: TGCGCCAGCAGCTTGACCACAGGGAACTATGGCTACACCTTC; CDR3 protein: CASSLTTGNYGYTF
D gene: -; J gene: TRBJ1-1; clone size: -; V gene: TRBV3-1/TRBV3-2; CDR3 DNA: TGTGCCAGCAGCCAAGGAGGGCAGAACACTGAAGCTTTCTTT; CDR3 protein: CASSQGGQNTEAFF
D gene: -; J gene: TRBJ2-6; clone size: -; V gene: TRBV24-1; CDR3 DNA: TGTGCCACCAGTGGGGCCATCCCGTCTGGGGCCAACGTCCTGACTTTC; CDR3 protein: CATSGAIPSGANVLTF
D gene: -; J gene: TRBJ1-1; clone size: -; V gene: TRBV6-5; CDR3 DNA: TGTGCCAGCAGGCCCCTAGGACAGAACACTGAAGCTTTCTTT; CDR3 protein: CASRPLGQNTEAFF
D gene: -; J gene: TRBJ1-2; clone size: once; V gene: TRBV19; CDR3 DNA: TGTGCCAGTAGTATTATGGGCAGCAGTCCTTATGGTGGCTACACCTTC; CDR3 protein: CASSIMGSSPYGGYTF
D gene: -; J gene: TRBJ1-1; clone size: -; V gene: TRBV27; CDR3 DNA: TGTGCCAGCAGCCGAGGGGAGGCTCCTGAAGCTTTCTTT; CDR3 protein: CASSRGEAPEAFF
D gene: TRBD1; J gene: TRBJ1-5; clone size: once; V gene: TRBV29-1; CDR3 DNA: TGCAGCGTGACAGTGGGGGCAGGGGGCGGTCAGCCCCAGCATTTT; CDR3 protein: CSVTVGAGGGQPQHF
D gene: TRBD1; J gene: TRBJ2-2; clone size: -; V gene: TRBV3-1/TRBV3-2; CDR3 DNA: TGTGCCAGCAGCCAAATCAGGGGGAGTACCGGGGAGCTGTTTTTT; CDR3 protein: CASSQIRGSTGELFF
D gene: TRBD1; J gene: TRBJ2-5; clone size: -; V gene: TRBV24-1; CDR3 DNA: TGTGCCACCAGTGATGGGGACAGGGGAGGACAAGAGACCCAGTACTTC; CDR3 protein: CATSDGDRGGQETQYF
D gene: TRBD1; J gene: TRBJ2-3; clone size: -; V gene: TRBV9; CDR3 DNA: TGTGCCAGCAGCCCGACAGGGAGTCAACAGAATACGCAGTATTTT; CDR3 protein: CASSPTGSQQNTQYF
D gene: TRBD2; J gene: TRBJ2-1; clone size: -; V gene: TRBV19; CDR3 DNA: TGTGCCAGTAGTCTTAGCGGGAGAATGGATGAGCAGTTCTTC; CDR3 protein: CASSLSGRMDEQFF
D gene: -; J gene: TRBJ1-6; clone size: -; V gene: TRBV5-8; CDR3 DNA: TGTGCCAGCAGCAGTAAATCTGCGGGACCCCTCCACTTT; CDR3 protein: CASSSKSAGPLHF
D gene: -; J gene: TRBJ1-1; clone size: once; V gene: TRBV12-3/TRBV12-4; CDR3 DNA: TGTGCCAGCAGTTTAAAGGGGGTTGGTGCTTTCTTT; CDR3 protein: CASSLKGVGAFF
D gene: TRBD2; J gene: TRBJ2-7; clone size: -; V gene: TRBV15; CDR3 DNA: TGTGCCACCTCCGGGACTAGCGGGAGCCACGAGCAGTACTTC; CDR3 protein: CATSGTSGSHEQYF
D gene: -; J gene: TRBJ1-1; clone size: once; V gene: TRBV9; CDR3 DNA: TGTGCCAGCGCTCAGGGGATGAACACTGAAGCTTTCTTT; CDR3 protein: CASAQGMNTEAFF
D gene: TRBD1; J gene: TRBJ2-7; clone size: -; V gene: TRBV5-4; CDR3 DNA: TGTGCCAGCAGCTCAGGTCCCGGGACAGACTACGAGCAGTACTTC; CDR3 protein: CASSSGPGTDYEQYF
D gene: -; J gene: TRBJ2-7; clone size: -; V gene: TRBV15; CDR3 DNA: TGTGCCACCAGCAGAGGCCAGGCGATACAGTACGAGCAGTACTTC; CDR3 protein: CATSRGQAIQYEQYF
D gene: -; J gene: TRBJ2-1; clone size: -; V gene: TRBV14; CDR3 DNA: TGTGCCAGCAGCCAACAATTTGAGCAGTTCTTC; CDR3 protein: CASSQQFEQFF
D gene: TRBD2; J gene: TRBJ2-7; clone size: once; V gene: TRBV7-2; CDR3 DNA: TGTGCCAGCAGCCCGACTAGCGGGAGTGGAAAGGACGAGCAGTACTTC; CDR3 protein: CASSPTSGSGKDEQYF
D gene: -; J gene: TRBJ1-5; clone size: -; V gene: TRBV28; CDR3 DNA: TGTGCCAGCAGTTTCACAGGTAGTGATCAGCCCCAGCATTTT; CDR3 protein: CASSFTGSDQPQHF
D gene: -; J gene: TRBJ1-1; clone size: -; V gene: TRBV19; CDR3 DNA: TGTGCCAGTACCCGCCGGACTGAAGCTTTCTTT; CDR3 protein: CASTRRTEAFF
D gene: -; J gene: TRBJ1-1; clone size: -; V gene: TRBV18; CDR3 DNA: TGTGCCAGCTTCTCGGTCTTGAACACTGAAGCTTTCTTT; CDR3 protein: CASFSVLNTEAFF
D gene: TRBD2; J gene: TRBJ2-3; clone size: -; V gene: TRBV19; CDR3 DNA: TGTGCCAGTAGTATACAGCGGGGGGCATTAGATACGCAGTATTTT; CDR3 protein: CASSIQRGALDTQYF
D gene: TRBD1; J gene: TRBJ1-1; clone size: -; V gene: TRBV18; CDR3 DNA: TGTGCCAGCTCACCTAATCGGCGGACAGGGCGGAACACTGAAGCTTTCTTT; CDR3 protein: CASSPNRRTGRNTEAFF
D gene: -; J gene: TRBJ2-2; clone size: -; V gene: TRBV6-5; CDR3 DNA: TGTGCCAGCAGACCGGTCGCCGGGGAGCTGTTTTTT; CDR3 protein: CASRPVAGELFF
D gene: -; J gene: TRBJ2-1; clone size: -; V gene: TRBV4-1; CDR3 DNA: TGCGCCAGCAGCCAAGAACCGGTGGTTTACAATGAGCAGTTCTTC; CDR3 protein: CASSQEPVVYNEQFF
D gene: -; J gene: TRBJ2-1; clone size: once; V gene: TRBV13; CDR3 DNA: TGTGCCAGCAGCTCCCCCGGACTCACCCTGAGCTCCTACAATGAGCAGTTCTTC; CDR3 protein: CASSSPGLTLSSYNEQFF
D gene: -; J gene: TRBJ2-5; clone size: -; V gene: TRBV7-8; CDR3 DNA: TGTGCCAGCAGCGCCGGACATGCCAAAGAGACCCAGTACTTC; CDR3 protein: CASSAGHAKETQYF
D gene: -; J gene: TRBJ2-3; clone size: -; V gene: TRBV14; CDR3 DNA: TGTGCCAGCAGCCCACCAGGAACAGGGACAGATACGCAGTATTTT; CDR3 protein: CASSPPGTGTDTQYF
D gene: -; J gene: TRBJ2-7; clone size: -; V gene: TRBV29-1; CDR3 DNA: TGCAGCGTTGAAGATCGGGCGTCGGGGAGCTTCTCCTACGAGCAGTACTTC; CDR3 protein: CSVEDRASGSFSYEQYF
D gene: -; J gene: TRBJ2-7; clone size: -; V gene: TRBV5-1; CDR3 DNA: TGCGCCAGCAGCATTTCCGGGACTTTCTACGAGCAGTACTTC; CDR3 protein: CASSISGTFYEQYF
D gene: TRBD1; J gene: TRBJ2-5; clone size: -; V gene: TRBV7-2; CDR3 DNA: TGTGCCAGCAGCTTAGTTCCAGGGGGAGAGACCCAGTACTTC; CDR3 protein: CASSLVPGGETQYF
D gene: TRBD1; J gene: TRBJ1-2; clone size: -; V gene: TRBV4-1; CDR3 DNA: TGCGCCAGCAGCCAACGGACCGGGACAGGGGGCGGCTACACCTTC; CDR3 protein: CASSQRTGTGGGYTF
D gene: -; J gene: TRBJ1-2; clone size: -; V gene: TRBV27; CDR3 DNA: TGTGCCAGCAGTTTAAGTTCGGGAGGTGGCTACACCTTC; CDR3 protein: CASSLSSGGGYTF
D gene: -; J gene: TRBJ1-4; clone size: -; V gene: TRBV11-2; CDR3 DNA: TGTGCCAGCAGCCCCACCTCGACAGGCCTCGCAGAAAAACTGTTTTTT; CDR3 protein: CASSPTSTGLAEKLFF
D gene: -; J gene: TRBJ2-7; clone size: -; V gene: TRBV3-1/TRBV3-2; CDR3 DNA: TGTGCCAGCAGCCAGAGCGTCGGGGTTGCCTACGAGCAGTACTTC; CDR3 protein: CASSQSVGVAYEQYF
D gene: TRBD2; J gene: TRBJ2-4; clone size: -; V gene: TRBV7-3; CDR3 DNA: TGTGCCAGCAGCCGAGGGGAGGGGATCGGCATTCAGTACTTC; CDR3 protein: CASSRGEGIGIQYF
D gene: -; J gene: TRBJ2-7; clone size: -; V gene: TRBV27; CDR3 DNA: TGTGCCAGCAGTAAGGGTGACAGGTACTACGAGCAGTACTTC; CDR3 protein: CASSKGDRYYEQYF
D gene: TRBD1; J gene: TRBJ1-1; clone size: -; V gene: TRBV2; CDR3 DNA: TGTGCCAGCAGACAAACCGGGACAGTGGTTGCTGAAGCTTTCTTT; CDR3 protein: CASRQTGTVVAEAFF
D gene: -; J gene: TRBJ2-1; clone size: -; V gene: TRBV28; CDR3 DNA: TGTGCCAGCAGTGCATACCTCTCTACGGTAGAGCAGTTCTTC; CDR3 protein: CASSAYLSTVEQFF